The clone carrying this TCR beta chain was detected a few times. Its specificity is unknown. The data are from a study of beta chain features in type 1 diabetes. V was cut by 0 bases and J by 6 bases, with 12 bases left in between. Germline V gene lookup returns CDR1 SGHTA and CDR2 FQGNSA. The CDR3 has 14 residues. Points from the study as a whole: Lower insertion and higher deletion counts appeared at VDJ junctions in type 1 diabetes patients. Among patients, naive, central memory and Treg TCRB repertoires appeared more similar than among healthy donors. Sequencing from cDNA could over-represent high-TCR-expressing cells.

The authors reverse transcribed all of the isolated RNA, so sequencing captured expressed TCRB transcripts. The study sequenced naive, central memory and regulatory T cell samples to an average of roughly 3.4 million reads. Data came from immunoSEQ multiplex PCR; TCRdb stores just in-frame clones and leaves some out. The sample includes roughly 180,000 clones, 10% to 15% of them seen just once. This clonotype was sampled from a woman aged 18 to 35 in good health. J is TRBJ2-7 and V is TRBV7-2; D is perhaps TRBD1 (5 bases). Sequences were obtained from central memory CD4+ T cells from blood. The CDR3 region has the DNA TGTGCCAGCAGCTTAGCCAGGGCCGGGTCCGAGCAGTACTTC. Encoded protein: CASSLARAGSEQYF.